The entry that follows covers one TCR beta chain sequence. The authors took blood RNA from unsorted whole blood and also extracted germline DNA. Researchers generated TCR beta cDNA from about 460 ng of total RNA, relying on a constant-region primer. Three nested multiplex PCR rounds, a slightly modified ARM-PCR method, built the TCR beta libraries. TCRdb analysed the multiplex PCR reads with MiXCR anew, one entry per CDR3 protein. The repertoire holds 300,000 to 400,000 distinct CDR3 sequences, more than 55% seen once, with approximately 9% in the top ten. These data belong to a study of tumor-infiltrating lymphocytes in primary liver carcinoma. The TCR originated in a man aged 40-50 years with primary liver carcinoma and hepatitis B virus infection. Sequenced sample: peripheral blood.

CDR3 in amino acids: CASSPRDLGIGELFF. The CDR3 bases are TGTGCCAGCAGCCCGAGAGATCTAGGCATCGGGGAGCTGTTTTTT. The rearrangement links TRBV7-9 to TRBJ2-2; D not resolved. The V gene's germline CDR1 is SEHNR and CDR2 FQNEAQ (reference sequence). This CDR3 contains 15 residues. Trimming took 5 bases from V and 7 from J, leaving 17 bases between them.